Following are 6 T cell receptor beta chains from one sample sequenced in a study of T cell responses to AZD1222 COVID-19 vaccine. Sequenced by immunoSEQ multiplex PCR; TCRdb stores in-frame clones only, minus some. Here the sample spans 140,000 to 150,000 clones, about 90% being singletons. The sample was peripheral blood, taken on day 0 of MenACWY control vaccination. Receptor source: an adult in good health.

This sequence joins TRBV11-1 and TRBJ2-5; D is undetermined. This CDR3 has 14 residues. Looked up from germline, CDR1 is SGHAT and CDR2 is FQDESV (reference sequence). V lost 2 bases to trimming and J lost 1 base, with 8 bases between them. This CDR3 is CASSLRSAQETQYF. In nucleotides, the CDR3 is TGTGCCAGCAGCTTACGGTCAGCCCAAGAGACCCAGTACTTC.

V and J are TRBV6-5 and TRBJ1-5; 7 bases map to TRBD1. CDR1 MNHEY and CDR2 SVGAGI come from the germline V gene. V was clipped by 6 bases and J by 3 bases; unmatched bases: 5. The CDR3 length is 14 residues. CDR3 nucleotide sequence: TGTGCCAGCAGGGGGACAGCCCTCAATCAGCCCCAGCATTTT. This codes for CASRGTALNQPQHF.

The chain recombines TRBV11-2 with TRBJ1-1; the D is unclear. V was shortened by 5 bases and J by 2 bases, with 3 bases between the two germline ends. The CDR3 runs to 11 residues. Germline loops: CDR1 SGHAT, CDR2 FQNNGV. CDR3 coding DNA: TGTGCCAGCAGCCCCAACACTGAAGCTTTCTTT. It translates to CASSPNTEAFF. Together with reference TRBV11-2 and TRBJ1-1, the CDR3 gives the full variable domain: EAGVAQSPRYKIIEKRQSVAFWCNPISGHATLYWYQQILGQGPKLLIQFQNNGVVDDSQLPKDRFSAERLKGVDSTLKIQPAKLEDSAVYLCASSPNTEAFFGQGTRLTVV.

This chain uses TRBV10-1 with TRBJ2-7; tentatively, D is TRBD1 or TRBD2 (5 bases each). The CDR3 length is 13 residues. In germline, CDR1 is WNHNN, CDR2 SYGVQD (reference sequence). V was shortened by 5 bases and J by 6 bases, with 14 bases between the two germline ends. The CDR3 region has the DNA TGCGCCAGCAGTCTGGGACCGGCTGGCGAGCAGTACTTC. Its protein product is CASSLGPAGEQYF.

The rearrangement links TRBV6-4 to TRBJ1-2; TRBD1 matches 8 bases. V lost 2 bases, J lost 8 bases, and 7 bases stayed unmatched. The CDR3 contains 14 residues. Germline values: CDR1 MRHNA, CDR2 SNTAGT. CDR3 DNA sequence: TGTGCCAGCAGTGACATCCAGGGGGCAGGAGGCTACACCTTC. It is translated as CASSDIQGAGGYTF.

The J gene is TRBJ2-1, the V gene TRBV9, with 7 bases that match TRBD1. Germline V CDR1 and CDR2: SGDLS, YYNGEE. With 0 bases clipped from V and 1 base from J, the junction kept 1 base outside the gene matches. This CDR3 is 15 amino acids long. The CDR3: CASSVEGQSYNEQFF. In nucleotides, the CDR3 is TGTGCCAGCAGCGTAGAGGGACAGTCCTACAATGAGCAGTTCTTC.